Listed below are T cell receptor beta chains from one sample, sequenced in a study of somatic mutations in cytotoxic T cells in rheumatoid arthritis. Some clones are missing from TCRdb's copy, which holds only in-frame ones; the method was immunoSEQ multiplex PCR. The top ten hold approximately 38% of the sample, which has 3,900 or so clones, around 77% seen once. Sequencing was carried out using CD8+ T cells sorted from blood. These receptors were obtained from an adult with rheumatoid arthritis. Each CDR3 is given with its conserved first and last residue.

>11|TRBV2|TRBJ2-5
CATQYQETQYF
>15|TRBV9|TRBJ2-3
CASSGGGRKTDTQYF
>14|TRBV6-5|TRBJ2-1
CASSRQGSYNEQFF
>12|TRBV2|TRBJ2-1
CASTRHNNEQFF
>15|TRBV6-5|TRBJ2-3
CASSYSEGSTDTQYF
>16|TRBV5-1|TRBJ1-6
CASSLAGARLNSPLHF
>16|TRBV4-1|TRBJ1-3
CASSHPSTGGGNTIYF
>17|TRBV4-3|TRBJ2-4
CASSQGRGAVPNNIQYF
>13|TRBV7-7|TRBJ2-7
CASSLAKGTEQYF
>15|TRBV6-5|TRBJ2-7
CASSYGSAGSYEQYF
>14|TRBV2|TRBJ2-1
CASSRQGSYNEQFF